The text below deals with one T cell receptor (beta chain). V gave up 1 base and J gave up 2 bases, with 6 bases separating them. Germline V CDR1 and CDR2: SGDLS, YYNGEE. This CDR3 is built from 13 residues. This entry is derived from a study of T cell responses to AZD1222 COVID-19 vaccine. Clones were read by immunoSEQ multiplex PCR, and TCRdb kept only the in-frame ones, dropping some. Of 100,000 or so clones in the sample, 75% to 95% were seen once. The sequencing here drew on peripheral blood, taken on day 0 of AZD1222 vaccination. The chain combines TRBV9 with TRBJ2-5; D ambiguous. The receptor comes from an adult in good health. CDR3 in DNA: TGTGCCAGCAGCGTATACGGTCAAGAGACCCAGTACTTC. Translating it yields CASSVYGQETQYF.